This is a list of T cell receptor beta chains from one sample in a study of blood T cell repertoires in COVID-19. TCRdb's copy holds only in-frame clones and misses some; the assay was immunoSEQ multiplex PCR. The sample holds 200,000 to 250,000 clones; approximately 83% are singletons and the top ten take roughly 5%. Sequenced sample: PBMCs or T cells enriched from blood (not recorded which). The receptors stem from a woman in her forties or fifties who had been exposed to COVID-19. Each CDR3 is given with its conserved first and last residue. The order of the fields is V gene, J gene, D gene, clone size, CDR3 DNA, CDR3 protein. A D gene is named only where the DNA matches it firmly. Only part of the rows carry a size: once, few, many, or a class if the clone is expanded.

TRBV6-5	TRBJ2-3	-	-	TGTGCCAGCAGTTACGGGGACTCATATACGCAGTATTTT	CASSYGDSYTQYF
TRBV28	TRBJ1-4	-	-	TGTGCCAGCAGTCCCGAGGGTGGGCCTAATGAAAAACTGTTTTTT	CASSPEGGPNEKLFF
TRBV10-2	TRBJ1-2	TRBD1	-	TGCGCCAGCAGTGAGAGAACAGGGGGCTATGGCTACACCTTC	CASSERTGGYGYTF
TRBV6-5	TRBJ2-2	-	-	TGTGCCAGCCAGCCGAATAGACTTGATTCCGGGGAGCTGTTTTTT	CASQPNRLDSGELFF
TRBV24-1	TRBJ1-2	TRBD1	-	TGTGCCACCAGTGCCGTTATGGGACAGGGGGAGAACTATGGCTACACCTTC	CATSAVMGQGENYGYTF
TRBV5-4	TRBJ1-4	TRBD1	-	TGTGCCAGCAGCTCCACAGGGGGGAACGAAAAACTGTTTTTT	CASSSTGGNEKLFF
TRBV18	TRBJ1-3	-	-	TGTGCCAGCTCACCACCGGGGCTCTCTGGAAACACCATATATTTT	CASSPPGLSGNTIYF
TRBV5-6	TRBJ2-1	-	-	TGTGCCAGCAGCTTGGGACTGCAGAACCATGAGCAGTTCTTC	CASSLGLQNHEQFF
TRBV28	TRBJ2-5	TRBD2	-	TGTGCCAGCTTAGCGGGGGGGCAAGAGACCCAGTACTTC	CASLAGGQETQYF
TRBV27	TRBJ1-2	TRBD1	-	TGTGCCAGCAGTGGGACAGGGAAAGGCTACACCTTC	CASSGTGKGYTF
TRBV7-3	TRBJ1-1	-	few	TGTGCCAGCAGCTTTGATCGGGGCACTGAAGCTTTCTTT	CASSFDRGTEAFF
TRBV10-3	TRBJ2-1	TRBD2	few	TGTGCCACCTTAAACCGGAGAGCGGGGGGGCTTGATGAGCAGTTCTTC	CATLNRRAGGLDEQFF
TRBV27	TRBJ2-7	-	-	TGTGCCAGGACTTACGAGCAGTACTTC	CARTYEQYF
TRBV28	TRBJ2-2	TRBD2	-	TGTGCCAGCAGCCGGGGGGGTGACACCGGGGAGCTGTTTTTT	CASSRGGDTGELFF
TRBV7-9	TRBJ2-7	TRBD2	-	TGTGCCAGCAGCTTATGGCCTAGCGGGGGTTACGAGCAGTACTTC	CASSLWPSGGYEQYF
TRBV5-1	TRBJ2-3	TRBD2	-	TGCGCCAGCAGCAGGGGACTAGCGGTGGATACGCAGTATTTT	CASSRGLAVDTQYF
TRBV30	TRBJ2-5	TRBD1	-	TGTGCCTGGAGTGTAAAGACAGGGGGCGGGGAGACCCAGTACTTC	CAWSVKTGGGETQYF
TRBV5-6	TRBJ2-4	TRBD2	-	TGTGCCAGCAGCTTAAGCGGGGGGGAAAACATTCAGTACTTC	CASSLSGGENIQYF